This TCR beta chain stems from a study of regulatory T cells in long-lasting Graves disease (dated by TCRdb to about 2021). As for the study more broadly: To count as having persistent Graves' disease, a patient had to have received antithyroid drug treatment for over 5 years with TSH receptor autoantibodies remaining persistently positive. Peripheral blood TCR sequencing and RNA sequencing compared persistent Graves' disease patients with newly diagnosed Graves' disease patients. The study was registered as a clinical trial and conducted in China. A total of approximately 35 samples underwent TCR sequencing: about 13 from persistent and about 20 from newly diagnosed Graves' disease patients. On average, persistent Graves' disease patients in the clinical cohort had been on antithyroid drugs for approximately ten years. Findings and caveats that apply to the study as a whole: Because the primary lesion, thyroid tissue, could not be accessed, the study looked at peripheral blood alone. Compared with newly diagnosed patients, persistent Graves' disease patients had lower TCR Shannon entropy and fewer highly expanded clones, which suggests clonal expansion. The authors acknowledged the small sample size as a limitation that may reduce accuracy. Preferential use of TRBV28, TRBJ1-2 and TRBJ2-5 was observed in persistent disease, whereas TRBV20-1 and TRBJ2-1 were favored in newly diagnosed disease. More public clonotypes were shared among persistent patients (over 2,500) than among newly diagnosed patients (roughly 1,000). Only the TCR beta chain was sequenced and analyzed.

Library generation was performed with multiplex PCR. Data came from an Illumina HiSeq 4000. CDR3 regions were amplified by Arm-PCR with iRepertoire HTBI primers to construct TCR beta libraries. Before sequencing, the PCR products went through gel purification. The authors' analysis ran thus. A total of roughly 58 TRBV and some 15 TRBJ segments were identified across samples and were used for gene usage analysis of CDR3 amino acid clonotypes. COPE and FqMerger were used to merge the filtered high-quality paired reads into contigs. Contigs were aligned with BLAST to IMGT TRBV, TRBD and TRBJ reference genes, and CDR3 was defined per IMGT. Clonotypes above 0.1% frequency were classified as highly expanded clones. Shannon entropy served as the measure of repertoire diversity, while the Gini coefficient captured V-J evenness. Public clonotypes were defined as clonotypes shared by more than one individual. In TCRdb, the public reads were trimmed at Q25 with fastp and aligned with MiXCR, with productive beta chains retained. Merged by CDR3 protein, the rows form single entries marked with the most common genes and DNA. These V and J calls rely on TCRdb rather than the paper's analysis. This sample lists roughly 500,000 distinct CDR3 sequences; roughly 23% were detected once. The ten largest clones represent roughly 14% of the sample.

In regard to this clonotype: No antigen is known for it. No per-base quality is available; no much larger clone lies one base away.

CDR1 and CDR2 were assigned from the germline V gene as SGHVS and FQNEAQ. Trimming takes 3 bases from V and 6 bases from J, and the germline ends sit 15 bases apart. From the cysteine up to the phenylalanine, the CDR3 has a length of 15 residues. The retained sequence is limited to the CDR3, 45 bases, with the frame set at the first base. The time point label for this specimen denotes: persistent/refractory GD, antithyroid drugs over 5 years with positive TRAb. RNA was extracted from PBMCs in TRIzol for both TCR sequencing and RNA sequencing. Graves' disease was diagnosed according to American Thyroid Association guidelines. Patients were recruited from an endocrinology department in Xi'an, China. Each patient gave 7.5 to 10 milliliters of peripheral blood, collected in an EDTA anticoagulant tube. Ficoll Paque Plus density gradient separation was used to isolate PBMCs, and no additional T cell sorting was done. An Agilent 2100 Bioanalyzer and agarose gel were used to check RNA quality, while a NanoDrop 2000 measured RNA concentration.

The chain couples TRBV7-8 to TRBJ2-1; a tentative D match to TRBD2 spans 6 bases. This receptor was identified in a female donor with Graves disease. The input for sequencing was peripheral blood mononuclear cells (PBMCs), taken when the disease was refractory, from a patient treated with antithyroid drugs. The DNA is as follows: TGTGCCAGCAGCTTGGGACTGGGGATCTCCAATGAGCAGTTCTTC. The resulting protein is CASSLGLGISNEQFF.